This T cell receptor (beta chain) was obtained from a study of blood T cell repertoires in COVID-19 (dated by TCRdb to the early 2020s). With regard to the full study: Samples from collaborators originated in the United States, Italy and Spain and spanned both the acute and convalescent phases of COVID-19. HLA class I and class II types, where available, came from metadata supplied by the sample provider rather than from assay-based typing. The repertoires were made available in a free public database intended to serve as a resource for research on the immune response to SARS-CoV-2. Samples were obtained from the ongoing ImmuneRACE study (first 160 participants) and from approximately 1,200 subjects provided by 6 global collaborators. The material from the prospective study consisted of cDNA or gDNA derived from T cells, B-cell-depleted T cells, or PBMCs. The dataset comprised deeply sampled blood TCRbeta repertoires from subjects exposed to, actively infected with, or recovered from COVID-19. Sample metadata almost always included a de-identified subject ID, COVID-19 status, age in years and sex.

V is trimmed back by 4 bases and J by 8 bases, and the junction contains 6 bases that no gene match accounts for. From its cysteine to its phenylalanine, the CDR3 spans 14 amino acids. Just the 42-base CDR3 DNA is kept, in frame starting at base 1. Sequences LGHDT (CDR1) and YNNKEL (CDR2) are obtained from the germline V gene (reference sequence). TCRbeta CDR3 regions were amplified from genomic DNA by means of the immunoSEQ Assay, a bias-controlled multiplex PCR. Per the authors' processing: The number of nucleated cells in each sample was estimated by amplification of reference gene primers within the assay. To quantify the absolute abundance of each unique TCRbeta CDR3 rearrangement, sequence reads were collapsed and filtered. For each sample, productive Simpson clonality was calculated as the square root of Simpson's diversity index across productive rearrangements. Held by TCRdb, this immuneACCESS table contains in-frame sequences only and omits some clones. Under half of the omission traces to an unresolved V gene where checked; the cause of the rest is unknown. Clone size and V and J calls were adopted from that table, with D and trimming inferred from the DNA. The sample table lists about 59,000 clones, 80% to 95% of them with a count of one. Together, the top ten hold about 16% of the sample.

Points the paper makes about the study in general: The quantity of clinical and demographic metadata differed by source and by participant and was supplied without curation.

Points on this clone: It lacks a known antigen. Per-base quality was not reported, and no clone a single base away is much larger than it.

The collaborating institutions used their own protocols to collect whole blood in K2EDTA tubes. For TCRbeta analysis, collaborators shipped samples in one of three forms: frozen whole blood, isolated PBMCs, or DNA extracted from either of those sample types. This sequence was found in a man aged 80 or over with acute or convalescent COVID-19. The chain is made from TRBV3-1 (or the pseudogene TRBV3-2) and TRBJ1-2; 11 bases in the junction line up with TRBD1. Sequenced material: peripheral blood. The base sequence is TGTGCCAGCAGCCTTACGGGACAGGGGGAAGGCTACACCTTC. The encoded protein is CASSLTGQGEGYTF.